This TCR beta chain comes out of a study of OX40 agonist ivuxolimab in advanced cancers. Study at large: At doses from 0.01 to 10 mg/kg, patients were given intravenous ivuxolimab every 2 weeks. Participants, approximately 80% male, averaged 60 years of age, ranging from roughly 23 to 80.

Study findings and constraints: Antigen specificity remained undetermined for the expanded peripheral T cells. The mean number of expanded clones was higher in CD8+ T cells than in CD4+.

Here immunoSEQ multiplex PCR was the method, and the copy in TCRdb shows in-frame clones only, minus some. This table has some 57,000 clones, approximately 81% appearing once. The CDR3 contains 13 residues. In germline, CDR1 is MNHEY, CDR2 SMNVEV (reference sequence). The V gene lost 6 bases and the J gene lost 8 bases, with 16 bases spanning the gap. About this clone itself: Its antigen is undetermined.

The receptor's source is an adult with an advanced solid tumor such as melanoma, head and neck, liver or kidney cancer. Sequenced material: CD4+ or CD8+ T cells sorted from blood, taken in a trial of the OX40 agonist ivuxolimab. The chain joins TRBV27 to TRBJ1-2; D gene unclear. The CDR3 sequence: CASRKSGSGGYTF. The CDR3 DNA sequence: TGTGCCAGCAGGAAATCCGGGAGTGGGGGCTACACCTTC.